This T cell receptor (beta chain) was documented in a study of PD-1 blockade in mismatch repair-deficient tumors (dated by TCRdb to the late 2010s). Background on the whole study: Between September 2013 and late 2016, 80 to 90 consecutive patients with about a dozen mismatch repair-deficient cancer types, all previously treated and progressing, were enrolled in the trial. Deep sequencing of TCR CDR3 regions was used to track tumor-associated T cell clones in peripheral blood of patients responding to PD-1 blockade.

About this clone itself: It has no known antigen specificity. Base qualities are not recorded, but no much larger clone differs from it by a single base.

Findings and caveats that apply to the study as a whole: After pembrolizumab, tumor-resident clones, which were often undetectable in blood before treatment, expanded rapidly and then contracted, generally ahead of radiologic responses.

Library generation was performed with the immunoSEQ multiplex PCR assay. Held by TCRdb, this immuneACCESS table contains in-frame sequences only and omits some clones. Under half of the omission traces to an unresolved V gene where checked; the cause of the rest is unknown. Here the sample has some 120,000 clones; 88% occur a single time. Clones ranked in the top ten supply about 12% of the sample. Ends trimmed: V by 5 bases, J by 7 bases; bases unmatched to a gene: 12. CDR1 and CDR2, looked up from the germline V gene, are SGHRS and YFSETQ. From the cysteine through the phenylalanine, the CDR3 covers 15 amino acids. Here the CDR3 DNA is all that survives: 45 bases in frame from base 1. Mismatch repair deficiency was established in every enrolled patient by polymerase chain reaction or immunohistochemistry. Three patients who responded to pembrolizumab therapy underwent TCR sequencing. The phase II trial prospectively evaluated PD-1 blockade with pembrolizumab in advanced mismatch repair-deficient cancers, independent of tissue of origin. Peripheral blood T cell samples were serially collected before and at multiple times after PD-1 blockade was started. Blood sampling times were expressed in weeks after the first pembrolizumab dose.

The starting material was peripheral blood, obtained just over 70 weeks after starting pembrolizumab. This receptor chain uses TRBV5-1 and TRBJ1-2, and 9 junctional nucleotides match TRBD1. The receptor's source is an adult with mismatch repair-deficient cancer. The CDR3 protein is CASSSPGTGSGGYTF. The nucleotide sequence is TGCGCCAGCAGTTCTCCCGGGACAGGGAGCGGTGGCTACACCTTC.